A single sample is the source of the 27 T cell receptor beta chains below, sequenced in a study of shared clonotypes between healthy human individuals. Some clones are missing from TCRdb's copy, which holds only in-frame ones; the method was immunoSEQ multiplex PCR. The table shows 2.3 million or so clones, with approximately 93% occurring only once. Material for sequencing was naive CD4+ T cells from PBMCs. The subset is: CD45RA+ positively selected. These receptors were taken from a man aged 18 to 30 in good health. Some clones in this sample may be carry-over from other donors' samples.

In this sample, this clone turned up once. CDR3 DNA sequence: TGCGCCAGCATGGGAGGAGGGCTCGGCTCCTACGAGCAGTACTTC. Its protein is CASMGGGLGSYEQYF. The chain recombines TRBV5-1 with TRBJ2-7; D might be TRBD2 (6 bases). Germline V gives CDR1 SGHRS, CDR2 YFSETQ. Trimming left V 6 bases short and J 0 bases short, with 16 bases between. The CDR3 is made up of 15 amino acids.

About this clone: The same CDR3 is also encoded by other DNA sequences in this sample. This chain uses TRBV29-1 with TRBJ2-5, with D tentatively TRBD1 or TRBD2 (5 bases each). With 4 bases removed from V and 0 bases from J, the gap between germline ends came to 9 bases. CDR1 is SQVTM and CDR2 is ANQGSEA in the germline V gene. The CDR3 sequence is 13 residues long. The CDR3 loop reads CSVAGTDQETQYF. For the CDR3, the DNA is TGCAGCGTTGCGGGGACCGACCAAGAGACCCAGTACTTC.

CDR3 DNA sequence: TGTGCCATCAGGCAGGGGGCGGCTAATGAAAAACTGTTTTTT. Protein: CAIRQGAANEKLFF. The chain uses TRBV10-3 and TRBJ1-4; 8 bases are a match to TRBD1. The germline V gene encodes CDR1 ENHRY and CDR2 SYGVKD. The CDR3 runs to 14 residues. With 6 bases clipped from V and 3 bases from J, the junction kept 3 bases outside the gene matches.

The chain uses TRBV7-3 and TRBJ1-2; the D gene is possibly TRBD1 (6 bases). Trimming took 3 bases from V and 0 from J, leaving 8 bases between them. The CDR3 spans 14 residues. The germline CDR1 and CDR2 sequences are SGHTA and FQGTGA. CDR3 nucleotide sequence: TGTGCCAGCAGCTTGGGGGCGACTAACTATGGCTACACCTTC. It specifies CASSLGATNYGYTF.

V usage is TRBV28 and J usage is TRBJ1-3; D gene unclear. The CDR3 covers 13 residues. Trimming removed 5 bases from V and 0 bases from J, with 5 bases in between. CDR1 and CDR2 (germline): MDHEN, SYDVKM. The CDR3, as DNA: TGTGCCAGCAGTGTGATCTCTGGAAACACCATATATTTT. Translated, it gives CASSVISGNTIYF.

The gene calls are TRBV27 and TRBJ2-7; 8 bases agree with TRBD1. The CDR3 has 16 residues. With 5 bases clipped from V and 5 bases from J, the junction kept 14 bases outside the gene matches. In germline, CDR1 is MNHEY, CDR2 SMNVEV (reference sequence). The CDR3 region has the DNA TGTGCCAGCAGTCCTCAAGGACAGGGTAAGGTCGACGAGCAGTACTTC. It encodes CASSPQGQGKVDEQYF.

The V and J genes are TRBV6-1 and TRBJ2-7; D is perhaps TRBD1 (5 bases). CDR1 is MNHNS and CDR2 is SASEGT in the germline V gene. The CDR3 length is 14 residues. Trimming shortened V by 2 bases and J by 6 bases, and 14 bases separated the two germline ends. The CDR3 coding sequence is TGTGCCAGCAGTGAAAAGGGGATATCGCGCGAGCAGTACTTC. Translating gives CASSEKGISREQYF.

To note about this clone: This CDR3 is also generated by other DNA sequences in the sample. V is TRBV4-2 and J is TRBJ2-7; 11 nucleotides match TRBD2. The J segment lost 0 bases and the V segment lost 4 bases, leaving 2 bases of the junction unmatched. Germline V CDR1 and CDR2: LGHNA, YNFKEQ. There are 15 residues in the CDR3. CDR3: CASSPTSGSSYEQYF. The DNA for the CDR3 is TGTGCCAGCAGCCCTACTAGCGGGAGCTCCTACGAGCAGTACTTC.

The chain combines TRBV5-1 with TRBJ2-2; D is unresolved. Germline V CDR1 and CDR2: SGHRS, YFSETQ. V shed 0 bases and J shed 9 bases, with 9 bases lying between them. The CDR3 has 13 residues. The CDR3 spells CASSLGDRWELFF. CDR3 coding DNA: TGCGCCAGCAGCTTGGGAGACCGATGGGAGCTGTTTTTT.

The chain combines TRBV5-4 with TRBJ2-7, with 7 bases fitting TRBD2. Germline V lookup: CDR1 SGHNT, CDR2 YYREEE (reference sequence). With V trimmed by 3 bases and J by 3 bases, 9 bases remained unmatched. This CDR3 comprises 15 residues. The CDR3, as DNA: TGTGCCAGCAGCTCGAGGCGGCTAGCGGACTACGAGCAGTACTTC. This gives the protein CASSSRRLADYEQYF.

V usage is TRBV5-1 and J usage is TRBJ1-4, with D perhaps matching TRBD1 (6 bases). CDR1 is SGHRS and CDR2 is YFSETQ in the germline V gene. The CDR3 is 18 amino acids. V lost 0 bases, J lost 1 base, and 16 bases lay in between. The CDR3 region is CASSLGPRGRGTNEKLFF. DNA of the CDR3: TGCGCCAGCAGCTTGGGGCCGAGGGGCAGGGGAACTAATGAAAAACTGTTTTTT.

This chain links TRBV6-5 with TRBJ2-4; D possibly corresponds to TRBD2 (6 bases). Trimming stripped 2 bases from V and 1 base from J, with 12 bases between. The CDR3 is 16 residues long. CDR1 is MNHEY and CDR2 is SVGAGI in the germline V gene. CDR3 in amino acids: CASSYRGNEAKNIQYF. CDR3 DNA sequence: TGTGCCAGCAGTTACCGGGGGAACGAGGCCAAAAACATTCAGTACTTC.

The V gene is TRBV6-5, the J gene TRBJ2-7; D gene uncertain. This CDR3 contains 16 residues. Trimming removed 2 bases from V and 3 bases from J, with 17 bases in between. Looked up from germline, CDR1 is MNHEY and CDR2 is SVGAGI. CDR3 sequence reads: CASSYAASGFSYEQYF. CDR3 nucleotide sequence: TGTGCCAGCAGTTACGCGGCGAGTGGGTTTAGCTACGAGCAGTACTTC.

Of note for this clone: Other nucleotide sequences in the sample specify the same CDR3. The gene calls are TRBV20-1 and TRBJ1-1, with no clear D. CDR1 is DFQATT, CDR2 SNEGSKA, per germline (reference sequence). CDR3 length equals 11 residues. V lost 5 bases to trimming and J lost 1 base, with 5 bases between them. CDR3 in DNA: TGCAGTGCTCCGGAGAACACTGAAGCTTTCTTT. Translation: CSAPENTEAFF.

The count of this clone is one. The genes are TRBV19 and TRBJ2-1; D is uncertain. Trimming stripped 6 bases from V and 0 bases from J, with 12 bases between. CDR1 LNHDA and CDR2 SQIVND come from the germline V gene (reference sequence). The CDR3 totals 15 residues. The CDR3 bases are TGTGCCAGTAGGTGGACGAGGAGCTCCTACAATGAGCAGTTCTTC. This translates into CASRWTRSSYNEQFF. Using reference TRBV19 and TRBJ2-1 for the parts outside the CDR3, the full variable domain is DGGITQSPKYLFRKEGQNVTLSCEQNLNHDAMYWYRQDPGQGLRLIYYSQIVNDFQKGDIAEGYSVSREKKESFPLTVTSAQKNPTAFYLCASRWTRSSYNEQFFGPGTRLTVL.

The chain employs TRBV2 and TRBJ1-5; 7 bases are a match to TRBD1. The CDR3 is 19 amino acids. The ends lost 7 bases at V and 0 bases at J; junction bases unmatched: 18. The germline CDR1 and CDR2 sequences are SNHLY and FYNNEI. CDR3 loop: CASTQGPGGRRYSNQPQHF. The CDR3 coding sequence is TGTGCCAGCACCCAAGGGCCAGGGGGACGTCGATATAGCAATCAGCCCCAGCATTTT.

A single count supports this clone. The chain uses TRBV11-3 and TRBJ2-2; tentatively, D is TRBD2 (6 bases). The CDR3 contains 17 residues. CDR1 and CDR2 (germline): SGHNT, YENEEA. Trimming shortened V by 4 bases and J by 1 base, and 16 bases separated the two germline ends. CDR3 loop: CASSYGRREMNTGELFF. Written as DNA, the CDR3 is TGTGCCAGCAGCTACGGCCGACGGGAGATGAACACCGGGGAGCTGTTTTTT.

This clone was observed once. The V gene is TRBV6-4, the J gene TRBJ1-5, with 10 bases lining up with TRBD1. This CDR3 spans 18 amino acids. V was pared by 2 bases and J by 2 bases, with 9 bases of the junction left unmatched. Germline CDR1 and CDR2: MRHNA and SNTAGT. The CDR3 DNA sequence: TGTGCCAGCAGTGACGTAGACAGGGGGCGCGTTGGCAATCAGCCCCAGCATTTT. This translates into CASSDVDRGRVGNQPQHF.

CDR3 in amino acids: CASRRTGNYEQYF. CDR3 sequence (DNA): TGTGCCAGCAGAAGAACAGGAAACTACGAGCAGTACTTC. This sequence joins TRBV11-2 and TRBJ2-7; D may be TRBD1 (5 bases). The CDR3 extends over 13 amino acids. V lost 6 bases, J lost 3 bases, and 12 bases lay in between. Germline values: CDR1 SGHAT, CDR2 FQNNGV. Using reference TRBV11-2 and TRBJ2-7 for the parts outside the CDR3, the full variable domain is EAGVAQSPRYKIIEKRQSVAFWCNPISGHATLYWYQQILGQGPKLLIQFQNNGVVDDSQLPKDRFSAERLKGVDSTLKIQPAKLEDSAVYLCASRRTGNYEQYFGPGTRLTVT.

The V call is TRBV2, the J call TRBJ2-4; TRBD2 aligns across 14 bases. The CDR3 has 19 residues. Per the germline V gene, CDR1 is SNHLY and CDR2 is FYNNEI. V gave up 4 bases and J gave up 2 bases; unmatched junction bases: 10. CDR3 bases: TGTGCCAGCAGTGTTCCGGGACTAGCGGGAGAACTTACCAAAAACATTCAGTACTTC. It translates to CASSVPGLAGELTKNIQYF.

This rearrangement joins TRBV28 to TRBJ1-1; possible D gene TRBD1, 6 bases. V lost 3 bases and J lost 4, with 15 bases in between. The CDR3 spans 15 residues. Germline CDR1 is MDHEN and CDR2 is SYDVKM. This chain's CDR3 is CASSFGGARITEAFF. The CDR3 bases are TGTGCCAGCAGTTTCGGGGGGGCGCGTATCACTGAAGCTTTCTTT.

This clone was detected only once. The chain couples TRBV5-4 to TRBJ2-3; D not resolved. The CDR3 contains 14 residues. Deletions cut 4 bases from V and 2 bases from J, with 11 bases between. Germline CDR1 SGHNT, CDR2 YYREEE (reference sequence). The CDR3 reads CASSPPQPTDTQYF. CDR3 nucleotide sequence: TGTGCCAGCAGCCCTCCCCAGCCCACAGATACGCAGTATTTT.

This chain links TRBV11-2 with TRBJ1-4; D is perhaps TRBD1 (6 bases). The ends were cut back, 3 bases at V and 8 bases at J, with 13 bases in the middle. This CDR3 comprises 14 residues. The germline CDR1 and CDR2 sequences are SGHAT and FQNNGV. The CDR3: CASSFRDIAEKLFF. The CDR3 nucleotides are TGTGCCAGCAGCTTTCGGGACATCGCCGAAAAACTGTTTTTT.

About this clone itself: This sample also contains other DNA sequences that code for the same CDR3. V and J are TRBV7-2 and TRBJ1-2; 10 bases match TRBD1. The length of the CDR3 is 14 residues. Germline V gene lookup returns CDR1 SGHTA and CDR2 FQGNSA. The V segment lost 5 bases and the J segment 4 bases; nucleotides outside the gene matches: 4. Written as DNA, the CDR3 is TGTGCCAGCAGCCCGGACAGGGGGGGCTATGGCTACACCTTC. Protein product: CASSPDRGGYGYTF.

The rearrangement uses TRBV29-1 and TRBJ1-2; D is undetermined. V was trimmed by 4 bases and J by 4 bases, leaving 16 bases between them. Germline CDR1 reads SQVTM; CDR2 reads ANQGSEA. This CDR3 is 14 amino acids long. CDR3 sequence (DNA): TGCAGCGTTGGTGAGAGGGAATCGGGCTATGGCTACACCTTC. Protein: CSVGERESGYGYTF. Based on the CDR3 plus reference TRBV29-1 and TRBJ1-2, the full variable domain is SAVISQKPSRDICQRGTSLTIQCQVDSQVTMMFWYRQQPGQSLTLIATANQGSEATYESGFVIDKFPISRPNLTFSTLTVSNMSPEDSSIYLCSVGERESGYGYTFGSGTRLTVV.

This clone was counted once. The chain links TRBV11-2 to TRBJ2-2; tentatively, D is TRBD1 (6 bases). In germline, CDR1 is SGHAT, CDR2 FQNNGV. This CDR3 region has 17 residues. V was trimmed by 5 bases and J by 0 bases, leaving 16 bases between them. CDR3 in amino acids: CASSPTGIRTNTGELFF. The CDR3 DNA reads as TGTGCCAGCAGCCCAACAGGGATACGGACGAACACCGGGGAGCTGTTTTTT.

The count of this clone is one. The chain has TRBV10-3 and TRBJ2-5, with 9 bases that match TRBD1. The CDR3 has 13 residues. The V and J ends lost 10 bases and 1 base, in that order; junction bases with no gene match: 4. Germline V gene lookup returns CDR1 ENHRY and CDR2 SYGVKD. CDR3 sequence: CATTGGPQETQYF. As DNA, the CDR3 is TGTGCCACCACAGGGGGCCCCCAAGAGACCCAGTACTTC.